These 32 T cell receptor beta chains share one sample of origin, sequenced in a study of CD8+ T cells in alopecia areata. RNA was extracted and reverse transcribed into cDNA as the sequencing template. The protocol was immunoSEQ multiplex PCR, while the TCRdb copy is restricted to in-frame clones and leaves out a portion. In the table there are roughly 200,000 clones, roughly 60% of which are singletons. The starting material was CD4+ T cells sorted from blood, obtained at week 0. These TCRs come from a human donor with alopecia areata.

The sample holds a few counts of this clone. V usage is TRBV29-1 and J usage is TRBJ1-1; D is ambiguous. The CDR3 covers 13 residues. From germline, CDR1 is SQVTM and CDR2 ANQGSEA. Trimming left V 3 bases short and J 7 bases short, with 15 bases between. Here the CDR3 reads CSVDFSGPHEAFF. The CDR3 DNA sequence: TGCAGCGTTGATTTCTCCGGACCTCATGAAGCTTTCTTT.

This clone was seen a handful of times. The chain uses TRBV27 and TRBJ1-2, with D possibly matching TRBD1 (5 bases). The CDR3 is 11 amino acids. Germline CDR1 is MNHEY and CDR2 is SMNVEV (reference sequence). CDR3 coding DNA: TGTGCATCCAGGGCACGCTATGGCTACACCTTC. It yields the protein CASRARYGYTF.

The chain employs TRBV29-1 and TRBJ2-4; no firm D call. The V end lost 2 bases, the J end lost 0 bases, and 8 bases lay between the germline ends. Germline values: CDR1 SQVTM, CDR2 ANQGSEA. This CDR3 is built from 14 residues. CDR3 region: CSVELYRAKNIQYF. The CDR3 DNA reads TGCAGCGTTGAACTATATCGAGCCAAAAACATTCAGTACTTC. The entire variable domain, with the rest obtained from reference TRBV29-1 and TRBJ2-4, is as follows: SAVISQKPSRDICQRGTSLTIQCQVDSQVTMMFWYRQQPGQSLTLIATANQGSEATYESGFVIDKFPISRPNLTFSTLTVSNMSPEDSSIYLCSVELYRAKNIQYFGAGTRLSVL.

The genes are TRBV5-4 and TRBJ2-7, with D perhaps given as TRBD1 or TRBD2 (5 bases each). This CDR3 has 14 residues. Germline V gene lookup returns CDR1 SGHNT and CDR2 YYREEE (reference sequence). V gave up 4 bases and J gave up 3 bases, with 14 bases separating them. CDR3 nucleotides: TGTGCCAGCAGCGCAGGTGGGGGTATCTACGAGCAGTACTTC. This translates into CASSAGGGIYEQYF.

The chain couples TRBV27 to TRBJ1-1; D may be TRBD1 (5 bases). Germline-derived CDR1 and CDR2 are MNHEY and SMNVEV (reference sequence). This CDR3 is built from 13 residues. V lost 2 bases and J lost 7, with 11 bases in between. The CDR3 loop is CASSLRRDGEAFF. The CDR3, as DNA: TGTGCCAGCAGTTTACGCAGGGATGGTGAAGCTTTCTTT.

This chain uses TRBV14 with TRBJ2-3; D is perhaps TRBD1 (5 bases). The germline CDR1 and CDR2 sequences are SGHDN and FVKESK. This CDR3 region has 12 residues. V was cut by 4 bases and J by 9 bases, with 11 bases left in between. The CDR3 region has the DNA TGTGCCAGCAGCCTCGGCCGACAGACGCAGTATTTT. As protein: CASSLGRQTQYF.

The rearrangement links TRBV30 to TRBJ2-1; possible D gene TRBD2, 5 bases. Germline V gene data show CDR1 as GTSNPN and CDR2 as SVGIG (reference sequence). V dropped 0 bases and J dropped 14 bases, with 11 bases sitting between them. The CDR3 extends over 11 amino acids. CDR3 bases: TGTGCCTGGAGTGTCGGGCCCGGGGAGTTCTTC. It translates to CAWSVGPGEFF.

The chain joins TRBV15 to TRBJ2-2, with a possible D match to TRBD1 (6 bases). V lost 6 bases and J 3 bases, leaving 14 bases between the germline ends. Germline-derived CDR1 and CDR2 are LNHNV and YYDKDF (reference sequence). CDR3 length: 15 residues. CDR3 nucleotides: TGTGCCACCAGGGGTTGGGGGCGCTACACCGGGGAGCTGTTTTTT. Protein: CATRGWGRYTGELFF. Using reference TRBV15 and TRBJ2-2 for the parts outside the CDR3, the full variable domain is DAMVIQNPRYQVTQFGKPVTLSCSQTLNHNVMYWYQQKSSQAPKLLFHYYDKDFNNEADTPDNFQSRRPNTSFCFLDIRSPGLGDTAMYLCATRGWGRYTGELFFGEGSRLTVL.

The chain uses TRBV23-1 and TRBJ2-1; TRBD2 matches at 7 bases. TRBV23-1 is sorted into the ORF group, with uncertain function. The CDR3 is 15 amino acids. The junction had 7 bases not matched to a gene; V was cut back by 0 bases and J by 8 bases. CDR3 sequence: CASSQSRTSPDEQFF. The CDR3 DNA follows: TGCGCCAGCAGTCAATCAAGGACTAGTCCCGATGAGCAGTTCTTC.

The chain carries TRBV4-3 and TRBJ2-3, with 14 bases aligning to TRBD2. V shed 1 base and J 9 bases; nucleotides not matched to a gene: 6. The germline V gene encodes CDR1 LGHNA and CDR2 YSLEER. This CDR3 spans 16 amino acids. CDR3 protein: CASSQARTSGGSTQYF. CDR3 coding DNA: TGCGCCAGCAGCCAAGCCAGGACTAGCGGGGGGTCCACGCAGTATTTT.

This clone was recorded a few times. The chain employs TRBV29-1 and TRBJ1-1, with D perhaps TRBD1 (5 bases). Germline V gene lookup returns CDR1 SQVTM and CDR2 ANQGSEA. This CDR3 comprises 12 residues. Deletions cut 4 bases from V and 10 bases from J, with 16 bases between. In nucleotides, the CDR3 is TGCAGCGTTGTTTTGGGGCAGGGACCAGCTTTCTTT. Protein product: CSVVLGQGPAFF.

The chain recombines TRBV4-3 with TRBJ2-1; D not certain. The ends were cut back, 4 bases at V and 5 bases at J, with 9 bases in the middle. The CDR3 is made up of 13 amino acids. Looked up from germline, CDR1 is LGHNA and CDR2 is YSLEER. The CDR3 protein is CASSPGPHNEQFF. The CDR3 DNA sequence: TGCGCCAGCAGCCCCGGTCCCCACAATGAGCAGTTCTTC.

The chain is built from TRBV29-1 and TRBJ2-1; maybe TRBD2 (6 bases). V was trimmed by 5 bases and J by 9 bases, leaving 20 bases between them. The CDR3 consists of 14 residues. Germline-derived CDR1 and CDR2 are SQVTM and ANQGSEA. The CDR3 bases are TGCAGCGTTCACGGGGGTGTTTCTGGTAGTGAGCAGTTCTTC. Translating gives CSVHGGVSGSEQFF.

V usage is TRBV29-1 and J usage is TRBJ2-1; maybe TRBD1 (6 bases). CDR1 is SQVTM and CDR2 is ANQGSEA in the germline V gene. Trimming cost V 7 bases and J 5 bases, with 15 bases left between them. This CDR3 is built from 13 residues. The CDR3 DNA reads TGCAGCGCCGGACGGGACACCAACAATGAGCAGTTCTTC. As protein: CSAGRDTNNEQFF.

V is TRBV7-9 and J is TRBJ1-2; D is unclear. Germline V lookup: CDR1 SEHNR, CDR2 FQNEAQ (reference sequence). V lost 6 bases to trimming and J lost 6 bases, with 14 bases between them. The CDR3 has 13 residues. CDR3 protein: CASRSEGDDGYTF. The CDR3 nucleotides are TGTGCCAGCAGGTCGGAAGGAGATGATGGCTACACCTTC. The whole variable domain, filled in from reference TRBV7-9 and TRBJ1-2, reads DTGVSQNPRHKITKRGQNVTFRCDPISEHNRLYWYRQTLGQGPEFLTYFQNEAQLEKSRLLSDRFSAERPKGSFSTLEIQRTEQGDSAMYLCASRSEGDDGYTFGSGTRLTVV.

A remark on this clone: The same CDR3 can be traced to other DNA sequences in this sample. V usage is TRBV4-1 and J usage is TRBJ2-1; D unclear. Germline CDR1 is MGHRA and CDR2 is YSYEKL. Trimming removed 0 bases from V and 0 bases from J, with 9 bases in between. The CDR3 is 16 residues long. This CDR3 reads CASSQEGRSSYNEQFF. In nucleotides, the CDR3 is TGCGCCAGCAGCCAAGAAGGGCGGAGCTCCTACAATGAGCAGTTCTTC.

This clone turned up a few times. The chain recombines TRBV14 with TRBJ2-1; D not certain. Germline V gene lookup returns CDR1 SGHDN and CDR2 FVKESK. CDR3 length: 12 residues. Trimming shortened V by 5 bases and J by 10 bases, and 12 bases separated the two germline ends. In DNA, the CDR3 is TGTGCCAGCAGCTCAAGTGGGAACGAGCAGTTCTTC. As protein: CASSSSGNEQFF.

Turning to this clone: The same CDR3 arises from other DNA sequences in this sample as well. In nucleotides, the CDR3 is TGTGCCAGCAGCGTGACAGCAATGAACACTGAAGCTTTCTTT. Translation: CASSVTAMNTEAFF. V usage is TRBV9 and J usage is TRBJ1-1; tentatively, D is TRBD1 (5 bases). CDR1 and CDR2 from the germline V gene are SGDLS and YYNGEE. The length of the CDR3 is 14 residues. V lost 2 bases and J lost 0, with 8 bases in between.

This clone was counted between two and nine times. The chain employs TRBV28 and TRBJ1-4; 7 bases are a match to TRBD1. V was pared by 4 bases and J by 3 bases, with 5 bases of the junction left unmatched. Germline loops: CDR1 MDHEN, CDR2 SYDVKM. The CDR3 runs to 15 residues. Here the CDR3 DNA reads TGTGCCAGCAGTTCATGGGACAGCTCTAATGAAAAACTGTTTTTT. It is translated as CASSSWDSSNEKLFF.

This chain uses TRBV5-1 with TRBJ2-2, with D perhaps matching TRBD2 (6 bases). The germline V gene has CDR1 SGHRS and CDR2 YFSETQ. Trimming took 6 bases from V and 4 from J, leaving 16 bases between them. The CDR3 is 15 residues long. In nucleotides, the CDR3 is TGCGCCAGCAACCGATTGGGAGGCAGCACCGGGGAGCTGTTTTTT. It is translated as CASNRLGGSTGELFF.

This clone was picked up a small number of times. The rearrangement links TRBV29-1 to TRBJ2-1; TRBD1 agrees at 9 bases. J lost 8 bases, V lost 7 bases, and 12 bases had no gene match. The germline V gene encodes CDR1 SQVTM and CDR2 ANQGSEA. This CDR3 has 14 residues. CDR3 sequence: CSARDRDILDEQFF. CDR3 nucleotide sequence: TGCAGCGCCCGGGACAGGGATATCCTGGATGAGCAGTTCTTC.

The V call is TRBV9, the J call TRBJ2-2; D gene ambiguous. CDR1 and CDR2 from the germline V gene are SGDLS and YYNGEE. The ends were cut back, 4 bases at V and 7 bases at J, with 5 bases in the middle. This CDR3 contains 11 residues. The CDR3 coding sequence is TGTGCCAGCAGCCGCGACGGGGAGCTGTTTTTT. Its translation: CASSRDGELFF. Full variable domain (missing parts from reference TRBV9 and TRBJ2-2): DSGVTQTPKHLITATGQRVTLRCSPRSGDLSVYWYQQSLDQGLQFLIQYYNGEERAKGNILERFSAQQFPDLHSELNLSSLELGDSALYFCASSRDGELFFGEGSRLTVL.

Only one count was recorded for this clone. This chain connects TRBV29-1 to TRBJ1-2; D is possibly TRBD1 (5 bases). Deletions cut 6 bases from V and 2 bases from J, with 10 bases between. The CDR3 consists of 12 residues. Germline CDR1 reads SQVTM; CDR2 reads ANQGSEA. The CDR3 DNA reads TGCAGCGTCTCCAGGGCGAACTATGGCTACACCTTC. As protein: CSVSRANYGYTF.

This sequence joins TRBV30 and TRBJ2-3; 7 nucleotides line up with TRBD1. Germline trimming cut 1 base from V and 4 bases from J; bases unmatched to any gene: 8. The CDR3 is made up of 15 amino acids. Per the germline V gene, CDR1 is GTSNPN and CDR2 is SVGIG (reference sequence). The DNA for the CDR3 is TGTGCCTGGAGTGGTAGGGGGCTAGCCGCAGATACGCAGTATTTT. The encoded protein is CAWSGRGLAADTQYF.

J is TRBJ2-5 and V is TRBV9, with no clear D. V was shortened by 0 bases and J by 1 base, with 7 bases between the two germline ends. This CDR3 comprises 14 residues. CDR1 is SGDLS and CDR2 is YYNGEE in the germline V gene. The DNA of the CDR3 is TGTGCCAGCAGCGTAGGCAACACCCAAGAGACCCAGTACTTC. It yields the protein CASSVGNTQETQYF.

This CDR3 reads CASSPNEGEQFF. The CDR3 DNA is TGTGCCAGCAGCCCTAACGAGGGTGAGCAGTTCTTC. The chain has TRBV7-3 and TRBJ2-1; a weak D match, TRBD2 (5 bases). The V gene lost 5 bases and the J gene lost 9 bases, with 11 bases spanning the gap. The CDR3 loop spans 12 amino acids. Germline V gene sequence: CDR1 SGHTA, CDR2 FQGTGA. Full variable domain (rest looked up from reference TRBV7-3 and TRBJ2-1): GAGVSQTPSNKVTEKGKYVELRCDPISGHTALYWYRQSLGQGPEFLIYFQGTGAADDSGLPNDRFFAVRPEGSVSTLKIQRTERGDSAVYLCASSPNEGEQFFGPGTRLTVL.

In this sample, this clone turned up a few times. The chain has TRBV7-3 and TRBJ1-1, with unresolved D. The germline CDR1 and CDR2 sequences are SGHTA and FQGTGA. Trimming pared 5 bases from V and 1 base from J, leaving 11 bases between. This CDR3 has 14 amino acids. The CDR3 spells CASSPLAGNTEAFF. The CDR3 nucleotides are TGTGCCAGCAGCCCTCTCGCGGGGAACACTGAAGCTTTCTTT. Combining the CDR3 with reference TRBV7-3 and TRBJ1-1 gives the whole variable domain GAGVSQTPSNKVTEKGKYVELRCDPISGHTALYWYRQSLGQGPEFLIYFQGTGAADDSGLPNDRFFAVRPEGSVSTLKIQRTERGDSAVYLCASSPLAGNTEAFFGQGTRLTVV.

The chain uses TRBV30 and TRBJ1-5; 8 bases map to TRBD1. This CDR3 has 15 amino acids. With 2 bases clipped from V and 0 bases from J, the junction kept 3 bases outside the gene matches. Germline V gives CDR1 GTSNPN, CDR2 SVGIG (reference sequence). CDR3 loop: CAWSSGQGSNQPQHF. CDR3 nucleotide sequence: TGTGCCTGGAGTAGTGGACAGGGTAGCAATCAGCCCCAGCATTTT.

The rearrangement links TRBV29-1 to TRBJ2-3; weak D call: TRBD1 (5 bases). This CDR3 comprises 12 residues. Trimming removed 2 bases from V and 4 bases from J, with 7 bases in between. CDR1 is SQVTM, CDR2 ANQGSEA, per germline. In DNA, the CDR3 is TGCAGCGTTGAAAGGGGTCCAGATACGCAGTATTTT. Its protein product is CSVERGPDTQYF.

This clone was picked up a small number of times. The chain carries TRBV11-1 and TRBJ1-1; 9 positions agree with TRBD1. The CDR3 loop spans 14 amino acids. Trimming at V came to 5 bases and at J to 7 bases, leaving 8 bases not matched to a gene. Germline V gene data show CDR1 as SGHAT and CDR2 as FQDESV (reference sequence). This CDR3 is CASSAYRGHIEAFF. The CDR3 DNA follows: TGTGCCAGCAGCGCCTACAGGGGGCATATTGAAGCTTTCTTT.

The chain combines TRBV30 with TRBJ1-2, with 9 nucleotides matching TRBD1. This CDR3 contains 12 residues. Trimming cost V 7 bases and J 8 bases; bases outside gene matches: 8. Germline lookup yields CDR1 GTSNPN and CDR2 SVGIG (reference sequence). CDR3 residues: CASPDRGGGYTF. The CDR3 DNA reads TGTGCCTCCCCGGACAGGGGAGGCGGCTACACCTTC.

This clone was picked up a small number of times. The chain is built from TRBV25-1 and TRBJ2-1, with D maybe TRBD2 (6 bases). CDR1 and CDR2 from the germline V gene are MGHDK and SYGVNS. The CDR3 totals 12 residues. V was pared by 1 base and J by 8 bases, with 6 bases between. The CDR3 reads CASSEWGDEQFF. In nucleotides, the CDR3 is TGTGCCAGCAGTGAATGGGGGGATGAGCAGTTCTTC.